The 25 T cell receptor beta chains listed next were all sequenced from one sample in a study of identifying expanded T cells in peripheral blood. Clones were read by immunoSEQ multiplex PCR, and TCRdb kept only the in-frame ones, dropping some. This sample yields roughly 78,000 clones, of which 90% are seen a single time; roughly 3% belongs to the top ten. What was sequenced was blood. These receptors originate from a person aged 18 to 70 in good health.

The rearrangement uses TRBV5-6 and TRBJ1-4; a possible D gene is TRBD1 (5 bases). The germline V and J ends were trimmed by 2 bases and 7 bases, with 15 bases remaining between them. The CDR3 loop spans 15 amino acids. The germline gives CDR1 SGHDT, CDR2 YYEEEE. The CDR3 reads CASSFLGVGGEKLFF. For the CDR3, the DNA is TGTGCCAGCAGCTTTTTAGGGGTCGGAGGTGAAAAACTGTTTTTT.

The CDR3 DNA reads as TGTGCCAGCAGCCCGCGGACAGGGGAGAATTCACCCCTCCACTTT. This sequence encodes CASSPRTGENSPLHF. The rearrangement links TRBV7-2 to TRBJ1-6; 9 bases are a match to TRBD1. With 5 bases clipped from V and 7 bases from J, the junction kept 6 bases outside the gene matches. This CDR3 region has 15 residues. Germline lookup yields CDR1 SGHTA and CDR2 FQGNSA.

The rearrangement joins TRBV19 to TRBJ2-1; 8 bases align to TRBD2. Germline V lookup: CDR1 LNHDA, CDR2 SQIVND (reference sequence). The CDR3 extends over 16 amino acids. V trimming: 7 bases; J trimming: 7 bases; junction bases outside the gene matches: 15. CDR3 region: CASTPGGGLVTNEQFF. The CDR3 region has the DNA TGTGCCAGTACCCCGGGAGGGGGACTAGTTACAAATGAGCAGTTCTTC.

Only one count was recorded for this clone. The chain combines TRBV15 with TRBJ2-5; possibly TRBD1 for D (6 bases). Trimming left V 3 bases short and J 1 base short, with 9 bases between. The CDR3 spans 14 residues. The V gene's germline CDR1 is LNHNV and CDR2 YYDKDF (reference sequence). CDR3 sequence reads: CATSRDSGQETQYF. DNA of the CDR3: TGTGCCACCAGCAGGGACAGCGGCCAAGAGACCCAGTACTTC.

This clone was recorded only once. The gene calls are TRBV19 and TRBJ2-5; the match to TRBD2 covers 9 bases. The junction had 4 bases not matched to a gene; V was cut back by 5 bases and J by 3 bases. The CDR3 spans 14 residues. The germline V gene encodes CDR1 LNHDA and CDR2 SQIVND (reference sequence). CDR3 sequence (DNA): TGTGCCAGTAGTGAGGCGGGGGGGAAAGAGACCCAGTACTTC. Translation: CASSEAGGKETQYF.

The chain has TRBV7-3 and TRBJ2-2; the D is unclear. Germline values: CDR1 SGHTA, CDR2 FQGTGA. V dropped 4 bases and J dropped 6 bases, with 9 bases sitting between them. This CDR3 is built from 13 residues. The CDR3 loop reads CASSWGDAGELFF. The CDR3, as DNA: TGTGCCAGCAGCTGGGGTGATGCCGGGGAGCTGTTTTTT.

The V and J genes are TRBV10-3 and TRBJ1-2; 9 bases are a match to TRBD1. This CDR3 region has 16 residues. Germline V lookup: CDR1 ENHRY, CDR2 SYGVKD. J lost 0 bases, V lost 10 bases, and 12 bases had no gene match. The DNA of the CDR3 is TGTGCCACTCTAACAGGGGGCTCTCCCTCTAACTATGGCTACACCTTC. This translates into CATLTGGSPSNYGYTF.

This clone was counted once. The rearrangement links TRBV4-3 to TRBJ2-2, with 7 bases matching TRBD2. The CDR3 contains 16 residues. The junction had 5 bases not matched to a gene; V was cut back by 4 bases and J by 0 bases. Germline V CDR1 and CDR2: LGHNA, YSLEER. The CDR3 DNA reads TGCGCCAGCAGCCGGGGGAGGGATTCGAACACCGGGGAGCTGTTTTTT. Translation gives CASSRGRDSNTGELFF.

V and J are TRBV5-6 and TRBJ1-1; the match to TRBD1 covers 10 bases. The CDR3 contains 13 residues. Looked up from germline, CDR1 is SGHDT and CDR2 is YYEEEE. The J segment lost 10 bases and the V segment lost 0 bases, leaving 3 bases of the junction unmatched. The CDR3 nucleotides are TGTGCCAGCAGCTTGGAGGACAGGGGGGGAGCTTTCTTT. Translation: CASSLEDRGGAFF.

This clone has a handful of counts. The chain combines TRBV7-2 with TRBJ2-3; D gene uncertain. The CDR3 has 16 residues. The germline gives CDR1 SGHTA, CDR2 FQGNSA. V shed 5 bases and J shed 1 base, with 16 bases lying between them. CDR3 nucleotide sequence: TGTGCCAGCAGCCTCGCCCGACTCGCGGGCACAGATACGCAGTATTTT. Translating it yields CASSLARLAGTDTQYF.

V gene TRBV5-4 combines with J gene TRBJ1-5; TRBD1 might be the D (5 bases). There are 13 residues in the CDR3. Germline CDR1 SGHNT, CDR2 YYREEE (reference sequence). With 4 bases removed from V and 5 bases from J, the gap between germline ends came to 10 bases. The CDR3 bases are TGTGCCAGCAGCGGGGGAGTCGATCAGCCCCAGCATTTT. Encoded protein: CASSGGVDQPQHF.

This chain links TRBV4-3 with TRBJ2-7; no clear D. Trimming removed 0 bases at V and 2 bases at J, with 11 bases between. CDR1 is LGHNA, CDR2 YSLEER, per germline. This CDR3 region has 15 residues. CDR3 residues: CASSQERHSPYEQYF. The CDR3 nucleotides are TGCGCCAGCAGCCAAGAACGGCACAGCCCCTACGAGCAGTACTTC.

The chain employs TRBV6-6 and TRBJ2-7; D gene ambiguous. This CDR3 has 14 residues. Trimming took off 6 bases at V and 4 bases at J, with 16 bases between the two ends. Germline-derived CDR1 and CDR2 are MNHNY and SVGAGI (reference sequence). This chain's CDR3 is CASSQPAGVYEQYF. CDR3 DNA sequence: TGTGCCAGCAGCCAACCGGCAGGAGTGTACGAGCAGTACTTC.

The chain recombines TRBV30 with TRBJ1-5; no reliable D call. Trimming shortened V by 1 base and J by 0 bases, and 1 base separated the two germline ends. CDR1 is GTSNPN and CDR2 is SVGIG in the germline V gene (reference sequence). The CDR3 has 12 residues. CDR3 nucleotides: TGTGCCTGGAGTGGTAGCAATCAGCCCCAGCATTTT. Amino acids: CAWSGSNQPQHF.

The gene calls are TRBV20-1 and TRBJ2-7; TRBD1 is a possible D gene (6 bases). There are 11 residues in the CDR3. CDR1 and CDR2 from the germline V gene are DFQATT and SNEGSKA (reference sequence). The germline V and J ends were trimmed by 7 bases and 5 bases, with 12 bases remaining between them. CDR3 sequence: CSVQGGNEQYF. The CDR3, as DNA: TGCAGTGTACAGGGTGGGAACGAGCAGTACTTC.

The rearrangement uses TRBV5-4 and TRBJ1-1; the D is unclear. The CDR3 runs 13 residues. Germline V gene data show CDR1 as SGHNT and CDR2 as YYREEE (reference sequence). Trimming cost V 2 bases and J 6 bases, with 11 bases left between them. In nucleotides, the CDR3 is TGTGCCAGCAGCTTTTCGTCAGTCCCTGAAGCTTTCTTT. Amino acids: CASSFSSVPEAFF. Variable domain in full (rest from reference TRBV5-4 and TRBJ1-1): ETGVTQSPTHLIKTRGQQVTLRCSSQSGHNTVSWYQQALGQGPQFIFQYYREEENGRGNFPPRFSGLQFPNYSSELNVNALELDDSALYLCASSFSSVPEAFFGQGTRLTVV.

This clone showed up just once. This sequence joins TRBV18 and TRBJ1-1, with a weak D call TRBD1 (6 bases). Germline-derived CDR1 and CDR2 are KGHSH and LQKENI. V lost 2 bases, J lost 5 bases, and 15 bases lay in between. This CDR3 comprises 15 residues. CDR3 loop: CASSPASEGGTEAFF. CDR3 nucleotide sequence: TGTGCCAGCTCACCAGCATCCGAAGGGGGTACTGAAGCTTTCTTT.

This rearrangement joins TRBV25-1 to TRBJ2-5; 8 nucleotides line up with TRBD2. CDR3 size: 15 residues. The junction had 2 bases not matched to a gene; V was cut back by 1 base and J by 1 base. CDR1 is MGHDK and CDR2 is SYGVNS in the germline V gene. CDR3 loop: CASSEFAGGQETQYF. The CDR3 region has the DNA TGTGCCAGCAGTGAATTCGCGGGGGGCCAAGAGACCCAGTACTTC.

The J gene is TRBJ2-7, the V gene TRBV7-8; perhaps TRBD2 as D (6 bases). Germline CDR1 SGHVS, CDR2 FQNEAQ. There are 14 residues in the CDR3. Trimming left V 1 base short and J 7 bases short, with 14 bases between. CDR3 DNA sequence: TGTGCCAGCAGCTTAGGGGGGGTGCTGGGTGAGCAGTACTTC. The encoded protein is CASSLGGVLGEQYF.

This sequence joins TRBV11-2 and TRBJ2-3, with D tentatively TRBD2 (6 bases). The V gene's germline CDR1 is SGHAT and CDR2 FQNNGV. CDR3 length: 18 residues. V was cut by 4 bases and J by 4 bases, with 24 bases left in between. DNA of the CDR3: TGTGCCAGCAGCTGTCGTCCGCCGGGGGACCAGATTCCAGATACGCAGTATTTT. Its translation is CASSCRPPGDQIPDTQYF.

The J gene is TRBJ1-1, the V gene TRBV30; D is possibly TRBD1 (6 bases). V was trimmed by 7 bases and J by 1 base, leaving 10 bases between them. CDR3 size: 12 residues. In germline, CDR1 is GTSNPN, CDR2 SVGIG (reference sequence). CDR3 loop: CASDRANTEAFF. The CDR3 DNA follows: TGTGCCTCGGACAGAGCGAACACTGAAGCTTTCTTT.

The chain carries TRBV15 and TRBJ1-4, with D perhaps matching TRBD1 (5 bases). Germline CDR1 reads LNHNV; CDR2 reads YYDKDF (reference sequence). V lost 3 bases, J lost 3 bases, and 11 bases lay in between. CDR3 length equals 15 residues. The CDR3 protein is CATSRGGVPNEKLFF. In nucleotides, the CDR3 is TGTGCCACCAGCAGGGGGGGGGTACCTAATGAAAAACTGTTTTTT.

The chain uses TRBV11-3 and TRBJ1-5; the D is unclear. This CDR3 contains 18 residues. CDR1 is SGHNT, CDR2 YENEEA, per germline. Trimming took off 2 bases at V and 6 bases at J, with 23 bases between the two ends. The CDR3 DNA follows: TGTGCCAGCAGCTTAAAACTTTGGCCTGAAAAATCGGTTCAGCCCCAGCATTTT. Protein product: CASSLKLWPEKSVQPQHF.

A single count supports this clone. The rearrangement uses TRBV2 and TRBJ2-7; D ambiguous. CDR3 length: 14 residues. CDR1 SNHLY and CDR2 FYNNEI come from the germline V gene. V was clipped by 5 bases and J by 7 bases, with 18 bases between them. The DNA of the CDR3 is TGTGCCAGCAGTCGACATCCGGGCACTGGGGAGCAGTACTTC. Translating gives CASSRHPGTGEQYF.

DNA for the CDR3: TGTGCCAGCAGTGGACAGGAGGAACATTTT. Residues: CASSGQEEHF. This chain links TRBV28 with TRBJ1-5; TRBD1 matches at 7 bases. Germline CDR1 reads MDHEN; CDR2 reads SYDVKM. There are 10 residues in the CDR3. Trimming cost V 5 bases and J 16 bases; bases outside gene matches: 5.